This TCR beta chain stems from a study of naive and memory T cell subsets. Study results and caveats: There was no ground truth to check naive and memory subset results. A few larger clonotypes appeared in naive repertoires, especially CD8, possibly memory cells re-expressing CD45RA.

Both TRBC1 and TRBC2 were covered by a beta constant-region primer of two equimolar oligonucleotides. Ligated cDNA was amplified by four rounds of PCR with nested alpha and beta constant-region primers and SP2. TCRdb independently ran MiXCR on the UMI-ligation and nested PCR reads; one entry per CDR3 protein. The table lists over 110,000 distinct CDR3 sequences, more than 15% of them singletons. As for this clonotype: The antigen is undetermined.

The CDR3 consists of 19 residues. The junction had 9 bases not matched to a gene; V was cut back by 0 bases and J by 0 bases. Looked up from germline, CDR1 is MGHDK and CDR2 is SYGVNS. Sample: naive CD8+ T cells from blood. The V call is TRBV25-1, the J call TRBJ2-1; 9 nucleotides agree with TRBD2. The TCR comes from a human donor in good health. CDR3 loop: CASSEYIPTSGSSYNEQFF. CDR3 bases: TGTGCCAGCAGTGAATATATCCCGACTAGCGGCAGCTCCTACAATGAGCAGTTCTTC.